This T cell receptor (beta chain) was captured by sequencing in a study of T cells in Graves' hyperthyroidism and ophthalmopathy. This clonotype has a count of ten or more. The CDR3 has 13 residues. Trimming stripped 2 bases from V and 4 bases from J, with 7 bases between. Germline V gene lookup returns CDR1 KGHSH and CDR2 LQKENI. Amplification yielded TCR beta CDR3 regions, with RNA transcripts as the source. During a first-round RT-PCR of the TCR CDR3, the HTBI primer set was used. TCRdb recomputed calls from the multiplex PCR reads with MiXCR, one row per CDR3 protein. Seen here are some 270,000 distinct CDR3 sequences, about an eighth observed once, and the top ten hold 6% to 8%.

The chain recombines TRBV18 with TRBJ2-3; D gene ambiguous. The receptor was derived from a woman aged 25-40 years with Graves' hyperthyroidism that later progressed to Graves' ophthalmopathy. Sequenced sample: blood. Written as DNA, the CDR3 is TGTGCCAGCTCACCATCGACGTCAGATACGCAGTATTTT. Amino acid sequence: CASSPSTSDTQYF.